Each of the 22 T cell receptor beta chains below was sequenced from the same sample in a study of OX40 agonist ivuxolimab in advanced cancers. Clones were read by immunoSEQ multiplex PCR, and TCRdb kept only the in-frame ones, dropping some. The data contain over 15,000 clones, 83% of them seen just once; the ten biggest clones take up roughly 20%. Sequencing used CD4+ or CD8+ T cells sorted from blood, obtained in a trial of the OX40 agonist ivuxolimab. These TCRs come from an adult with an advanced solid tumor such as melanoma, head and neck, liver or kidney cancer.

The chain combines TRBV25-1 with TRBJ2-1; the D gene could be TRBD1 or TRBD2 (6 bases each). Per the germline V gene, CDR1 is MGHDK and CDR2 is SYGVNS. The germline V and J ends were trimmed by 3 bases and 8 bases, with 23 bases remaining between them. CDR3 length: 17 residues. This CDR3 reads CASSDSTRDTPTHEQFF. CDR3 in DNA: TGTGCCAGCAGTGATAGCACGCGGGACACCCCGACCCATGAGCAGTTCTTC.

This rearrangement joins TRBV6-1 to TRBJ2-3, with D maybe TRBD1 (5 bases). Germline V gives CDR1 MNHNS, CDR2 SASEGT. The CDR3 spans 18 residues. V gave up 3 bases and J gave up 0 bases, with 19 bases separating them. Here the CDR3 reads CASSDQDTTLSSTDTQYF. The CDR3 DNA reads TGTGCCAGCAGTGATCAGGACACAACACTTTCTAGCACAGATACGCAGTATTTT.

As DNA, the CDR3 is TGTGCCAGCAGTTCAGGGATCGGAAACACCATATATTTT. It is translated as CASSSGIGNTIYF. The V and J genes are TRBV6-5 and TRBJ1-3, with D possibly being TRBD1 (5 bases). Germline loops: CDR1 MNHEY, CDR2 SVGAGI. The CDR3 runs to 13 residues. Trimming stripped 4 bases from V and 4 bases from J, with 8 bases between.

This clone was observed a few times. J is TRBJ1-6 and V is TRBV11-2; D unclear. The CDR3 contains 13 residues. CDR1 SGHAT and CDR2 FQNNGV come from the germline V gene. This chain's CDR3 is CASTRSYNSPLHF. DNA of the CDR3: TGTGCGTCAACACGTTCTTATAATTCACCCCTCCACTTT.

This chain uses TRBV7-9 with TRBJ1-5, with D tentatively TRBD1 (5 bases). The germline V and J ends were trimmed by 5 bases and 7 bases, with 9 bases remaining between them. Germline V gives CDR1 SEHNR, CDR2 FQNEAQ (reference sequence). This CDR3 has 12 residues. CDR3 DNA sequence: TGTGCCAGCAGCCATGAGGGGCAGCCCCAGCATTTT. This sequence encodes CASSHEGQPQHF.

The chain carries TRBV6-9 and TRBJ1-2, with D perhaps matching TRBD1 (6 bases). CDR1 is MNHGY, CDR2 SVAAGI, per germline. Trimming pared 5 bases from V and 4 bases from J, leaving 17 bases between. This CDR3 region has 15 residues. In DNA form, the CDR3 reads TGTGCCAGCAGTCTAGGACCCGACAGGCCCTATGGCTACACCTTC. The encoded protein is CASSLGPDRPYGYTF.

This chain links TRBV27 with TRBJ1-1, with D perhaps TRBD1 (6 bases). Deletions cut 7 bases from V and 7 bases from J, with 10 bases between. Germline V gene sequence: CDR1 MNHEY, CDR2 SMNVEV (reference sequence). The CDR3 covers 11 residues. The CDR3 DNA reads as TGTGCCAGCAAAGGGGGAATTGAAGCTTTCTTT. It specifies CASKGGIEAFF.

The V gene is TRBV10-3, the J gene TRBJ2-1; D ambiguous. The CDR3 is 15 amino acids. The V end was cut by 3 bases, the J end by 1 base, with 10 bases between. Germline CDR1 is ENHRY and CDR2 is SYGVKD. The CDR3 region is CAISESPGSYNEQFF. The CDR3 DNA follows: TGTGCCATCAGTGAAAGTCCAGGATCCTACAATGAGCAGTTCTTC.

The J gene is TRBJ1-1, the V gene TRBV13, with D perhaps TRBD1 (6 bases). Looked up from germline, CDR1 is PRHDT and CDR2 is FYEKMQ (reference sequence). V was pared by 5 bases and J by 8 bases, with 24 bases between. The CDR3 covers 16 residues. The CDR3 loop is CASSLATPGHPGEAFF. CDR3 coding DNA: TGTGCCAGCAGCCTTGCTACCCCGGGACACCCTGGGGAAGCTTTCTTT.

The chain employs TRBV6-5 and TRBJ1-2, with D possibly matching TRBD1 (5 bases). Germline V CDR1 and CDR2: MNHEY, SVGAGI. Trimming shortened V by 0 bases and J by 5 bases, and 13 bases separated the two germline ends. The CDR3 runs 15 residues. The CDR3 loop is CASSYSAGSDYGYTF. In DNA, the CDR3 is TGTGCCAGCAGTTACTCGGCAGGGAGTGATTATGGCTACACCTTC.

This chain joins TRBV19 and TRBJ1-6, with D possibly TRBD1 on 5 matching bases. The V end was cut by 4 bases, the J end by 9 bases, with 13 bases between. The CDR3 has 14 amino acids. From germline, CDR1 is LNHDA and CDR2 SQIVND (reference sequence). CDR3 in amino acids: CASSTRDQLSPLHF. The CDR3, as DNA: TGTGCCAGTAGTACCCGGGACCAACTTTCACCCCTCCACTTT. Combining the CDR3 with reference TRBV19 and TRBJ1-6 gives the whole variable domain DGGITQSPKYLFRKEGQNVTLSCEQNLNHDAMYWYRQDPGQGLRLIYYSQIVNDFQKGDIAEGYSVSREKKESFPLTVTSAQKNPTAFYLCASSTRDQLSPLHFGNGTRLTVT.

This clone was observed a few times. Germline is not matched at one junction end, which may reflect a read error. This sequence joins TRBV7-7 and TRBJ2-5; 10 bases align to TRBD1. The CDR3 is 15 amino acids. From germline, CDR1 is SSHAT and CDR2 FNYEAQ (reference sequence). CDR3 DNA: TGTGCTAGCAGTTCCGGACAGGGGGTACAAGAGACCCAGTACTTC. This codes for CASSSGQGVQETQYF. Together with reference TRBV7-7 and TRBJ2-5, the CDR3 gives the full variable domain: GAGVSQSPRYKVTKRGQDVTLRCDPISSHATLYWYQQALGQGPEFLTYFNYEAQPDKSGLPSDRFSAERPEGSISTLTIQRTEQRDSAMYRCASSSGQGVQETQYFGPGTRLLVL.

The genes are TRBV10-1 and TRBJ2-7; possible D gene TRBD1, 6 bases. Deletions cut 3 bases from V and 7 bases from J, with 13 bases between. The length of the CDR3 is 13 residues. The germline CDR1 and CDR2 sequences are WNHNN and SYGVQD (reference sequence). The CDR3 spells CASSERDTGEQYF. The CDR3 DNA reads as TGCGCCAGCAGTGAAAGGGACACGGGTGAGCAGTACTTC.

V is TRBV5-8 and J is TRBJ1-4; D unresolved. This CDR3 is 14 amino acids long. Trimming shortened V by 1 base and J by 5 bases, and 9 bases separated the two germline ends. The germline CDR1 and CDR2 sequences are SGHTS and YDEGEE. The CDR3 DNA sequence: TGTGCCAGCAGCTTGTTCATGGGGAATGAAAAACTGTTTTTT. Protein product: CASSLFMGNEKLFF. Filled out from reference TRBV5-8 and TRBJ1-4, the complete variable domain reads EAGVTQSPTHLIKTRGQQATLRCSPISGHTSVYWYQQALGLGLQFLLWYDEGEERNRGNFPPRFSGRQFPNYSSELNVNALELEDSALYLCASSLFMGNEKLFFGSGTQLSVL.

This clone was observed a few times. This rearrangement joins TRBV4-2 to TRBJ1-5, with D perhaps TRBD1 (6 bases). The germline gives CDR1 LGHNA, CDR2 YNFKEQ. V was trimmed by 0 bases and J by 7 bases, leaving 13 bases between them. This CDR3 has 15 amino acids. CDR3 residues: CASSQDRGLRQPQHF. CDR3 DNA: TGTGCCAGCAGCCAAGATAGGGGGTTACGCCAGCCCCAGCATTTT.

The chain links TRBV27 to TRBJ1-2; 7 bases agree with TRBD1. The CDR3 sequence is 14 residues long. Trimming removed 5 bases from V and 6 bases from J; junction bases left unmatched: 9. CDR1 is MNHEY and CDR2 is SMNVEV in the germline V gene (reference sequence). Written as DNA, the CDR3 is TGTGCCAGCAGTCCTGACAGGGTAAATCATGGCTACACCTTC. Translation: CASSPDRVNHGYTF.

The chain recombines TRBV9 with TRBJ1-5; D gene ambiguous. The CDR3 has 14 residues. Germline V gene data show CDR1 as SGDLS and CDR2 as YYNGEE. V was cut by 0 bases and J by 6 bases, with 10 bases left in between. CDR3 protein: CASSVDPGSQPQHF. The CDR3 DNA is TGTGCCAGCAGCGTAGACCCGGGTAGTCAGCCCCAGCATTTT.

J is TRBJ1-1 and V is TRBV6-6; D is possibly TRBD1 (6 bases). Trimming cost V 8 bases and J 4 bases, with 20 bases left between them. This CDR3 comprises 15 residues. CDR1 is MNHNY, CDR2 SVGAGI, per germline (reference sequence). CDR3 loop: CASFSIRGGGTEAFF. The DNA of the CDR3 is TGTGCCAGCTTTTCTATTCGAGGGGGTGGCACTGAAGCTTTCTTT.

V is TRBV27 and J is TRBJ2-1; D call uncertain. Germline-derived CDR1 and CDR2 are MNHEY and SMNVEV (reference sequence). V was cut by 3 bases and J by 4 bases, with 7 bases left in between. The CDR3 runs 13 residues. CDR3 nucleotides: TGTGCCAGCAGTTTTACAGCGTACAATGAGCAGTTCTTC. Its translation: CASSFTAYNEQFF.

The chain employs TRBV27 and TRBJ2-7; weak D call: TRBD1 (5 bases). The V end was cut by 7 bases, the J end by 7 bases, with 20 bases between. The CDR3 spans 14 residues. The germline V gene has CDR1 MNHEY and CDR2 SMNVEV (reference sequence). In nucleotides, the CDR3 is TGTGCCAGCACCACGTTGGCAGGGATGGGGGAGCAGTACTTC. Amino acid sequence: CASTTLAGMGEQYF.

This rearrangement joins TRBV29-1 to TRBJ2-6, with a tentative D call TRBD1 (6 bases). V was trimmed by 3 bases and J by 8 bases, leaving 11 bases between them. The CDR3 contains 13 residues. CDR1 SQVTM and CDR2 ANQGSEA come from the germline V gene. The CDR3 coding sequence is TGCAGCGTTGACCCAGGGGATTCCAACGTCCTGACTTTC. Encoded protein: CSVDPGDSNVLTF.

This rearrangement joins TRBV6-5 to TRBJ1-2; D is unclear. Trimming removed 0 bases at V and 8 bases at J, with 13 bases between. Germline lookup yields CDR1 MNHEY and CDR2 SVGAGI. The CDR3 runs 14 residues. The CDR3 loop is CASSYSNEGAGYTF. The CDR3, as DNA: TGTGCCAGCAGTTACTCGAATGAGGGAGCCGGCTACACCTTC.